Detailed here is one T cell receptor (beta chain). Its antigen is currently unknown. This sample stems from a study of CD8 T cells in Susac syndrome. Study-level findings and limits: It was acknowledged by the study that relatively few individuals were included in its TCR sequencing and HLA analysis.

Sequencing of TCR beta was carried out in blood CD8+ and CD4+ T cells. Treatment-naive patients with stable or active relapsing-remitting disease were the multiple sclerosis controls. Negative isolation was used for CD8+ and CD4+ T cells, and FACS enrichment was applied to TEMRA cells. The authors reverse transcribed roughly 0.5 to 1 ug RNA with random hexamers. TCRdb re-analysed the immunoSEQ multiplex PCR reads in MiXCR, keeping a single row per CDR3 protein. The table has about 430,000 distinct CDR3 sequences, more than 80% seen once. This CDR3 is 14 amino acids long. The V segment lost 3 bases and the J segment 4 bases; nucleotides outside the gene matches: 5. Germline V CDR1 and CDR2: DFQATT, SNEGSKA (reference sequence).

The sample taken for sequencing was CD8+ T cells from PBMCs. The sequence was collected from a human donor with multiple sclerosis. The chain combines TRBV20-1 with TRBJ2-5; 10 bases are shared with TRBD2. The CDR3, as DNA: TGCAGTGCTAGGAGCGGGGGGGCATCAGAGACCCAGTACTTC. Encoded protein: CSARSGGASETQYF.